This passage covers 20 T cell receptor beta chains from one sample sequenced in a study of blood T cell repertoires in COVID-19 (dated by TCRdb to about 2020). Library method: the immunoSEQ multiplex PCR assay. In its TCRdb copy, this immuneACCESS table keeps in-frame sequences only and misses some clones. Where compared with another copy, unresolved V genes explain less than half of these, and the others have no known cause. A total of over 200,000 clones appear in this sample, around 87% of them only once. The ten largest clones capture over 2% of the sample. The specimen sequenced was peripheral blood. Receptors originate from a woman aged 45 to 65 with acute or convalescent COVID-19.

The sample holds one count of this clone. The chain uses TRBV28 and TRBJ2-7; 7 bases are a match to TRBD1. This CDR3 has 14 amino acids. CDR1 and CDR2 (germline): MDHEN, SYDVKM. V dropped 4 bases and J dropped 7; count of bases not matched to a gene: 10. CDR3 region: CASSYTGFRGEQYF. In DNA, the CDR3 is TGTGCCAGCAGTTACACAGGGTTCAGGGGGGAGCAGTACTTC. The full variable domain, its missing parts supplied by reference TRBV28 and TRBJ2-7, is DVKVTQSSRYLVKRTGEKVFLECVQDMDHENMFWYRQDPGLGLRLIYFSYDVKMKEKGDIPEGYSVSREKKERFSLILESASTNQTSMYLCASSYTGFRGEQYFGPGTRLTVT.

This clone was recorded a few times. The J gene is TRBJ2-6, the V gene TRBV29-1; D remains ambiguous. The germline gives CDR1 SQVTM, CDR2 ANQGSEA. The length of the CDR3 is 15 residues. V shed 6 bases and J shed 1 base, with 13 bases lying between them. For the CDR3, the DNA is TGCAGCGTACTATTCCCGTCGTCTGGGGCCAACGTCCTGACTTTC. Translated: CSVLFPSSGANVLTF.

The chain joins TRBV15 to TRBJ1-1; D is ambiguous. Per germline, CDR1 LNHNV and CDR2 YYDKDF (reference sequence). Trimming removed 0 bases from V and 1 base from J, with 6 bases in between. This CDR3 region has 14 residues. The CDR3 reads CATSREGRNTEAFF. Written as DNA, the CDR3 is TGTGCCACCAGCAGAGAGGGCAGGAACACTGAAGCTTTCTTT.

The chain recombines TRBV27 with TRBJ2-1; 10 bases map to TRBD2. V shed 2 bases and J 4 bases; nucleotides not matched to a gene: 8. Germline V gene lookup returns CDR1 MNHEY and CDR2 SMNVEV (reference sequence). This CDR3 has 17 amino acids. CDR3: CASSLGAGGPGYNEQFF. CDR3 in DNA: TGTGCCAGCAGTTTAGGAGCGGGAGGGCCCGGGTACAATGAGCAGTTCTTC.

CDR3 coding DNA: TGTGCCAGCTCAAACACAGGGGTTAGCGGAGAAGCTTTCTTT. It encodes CASSNTGVSGEAFF. V usage is TRBV18 and J usage is TRBJ1-1; 7 nucleotides align to TRBD1. V lost 5 bases to trimming and J lost 8 bases; unmatched junction nucleotides: 11. In germline, CDR1 is KGHSH, CDR2 LQKENI. This CDR3 is built from 14 residues. The full variable domain, rest sourced from reference TRBV18 and TRBJ1-1, is NAGVMQNPRHLVRRRGQEARLRCSPMKGHSHVYWYRQLPEEGLKFMVYLQKENIIDESGMPKERFSAEFPKEGPSILRIQQVVRGDSAAYFCASSNTGVSGEAFFGQGTRLTVV.

The chain links TRBV29-1 to TRBJ2-1, with 14 positions matching TRBD2. The length of the CDR3 is 18 residues. Trimming cost V 6 bases and J 2 bases; bases outside gene matches: 12. Germline CDR1 SQVTM, CDR2 ANQGSEA. The CDR3 DNA follows: TGCAGCGTCCGCCCGGGACTAGCGGGAGTCCTCCCCTACAATGAGCAGTTCTTC. Protein sequence: CSVRPGLAGVLPYNEQFF.

This chain uses TRBV7-2 with TRBJ1-5; TRBD1 might be the D (6 bases). V lost 1 base and J 6 bases, leaving 13 bases between the germline ends. Germline CDR1 reads SGHTA; CDR2 reads FQGNSA. This CDR3 has 15 residues. Here the CDR3 DNA reads TGTGCCAGCAGCTTAGGGTCAGGGGTGGGTCAGCCCCAGCATTTT. Amino acids: CASSLGSGVGQPQHF.

V is TRBV7-3 and J is TRBJ2-3; 8 positions match TRBD2. Germline V lookup: CDR1 SGHTA, CDR2 FQGTGA. CDR3 length: 16 amino acids. The junction had 6 bases not matched to a gene; V was cut back by 1 base and J by 3 bases. The CDR3 spells CASSLMSGSVTDTQYF. CDR3 bases: TGTGCCAGCAGCTTAATGAGCGGGAGTGTGACAGATACGCAGTATTTT.

The chain employs TRBV7-3 and TRBJ1-2, with 9 nucleotides matching TRBD1. The CDR3 runs to 16 residues. The germline gives CDR1 SGHTA, CDR2 FQGTGA. The ends lost 5 bases at V and 6 bases at J; junction bases unmatched: 13. CDR3 in DNA: TGTGCCAGCAGCCCAGACAGCGGGACAGGGTTGGATGGCTACACCTTC. Residues: CASSPDSGTGLDGYTF.

This rearrangement joins TRBV5-3 to TRBJ2-5; 8 bases agree with TRBD1. TRBV5-3 is sorted into the ORF group, with uncertain function. V shed 2 bases, J shed 5 bases, and the junction held 14 bases outside the gene matches. The CDR3 spans 17 residues. The CDR3 reads CARSFAPGDRGAETQYF. The CDR3 region has the DNA TGTGCCAGAAGCTTCGCCCCAGGAGACAGGGGTGCGGAGACCCAGTACTTC.

This chain joins TRBV7-2 and TRBJ1-1, with D unclear. CDR3 length: 15 residues. Between the trimmed V and J ends, which lost 1 base and 5 bases, there was a span of 14 bases. Germline values: CDR1 SGHTA, CDR2 FQGNSA. This chain's CDR3 is CASSLVGFGQTEAFF. The CDR3 DNA is TGTGCCAGCAGCTTAGTTGGTTTTGGGCAGACTGAAGCTTTCTTT.

The rearrangement uses TRBV5-6 and TRBJ1-6; D is perhaps TRBD1 (6 bases). Looked up from germline, CDR1 is SGHDT and CDR2 is YYEEEE. The V and J ends lost 4 bases and 5 bases respectively, with 13 bases between them. This CDR3 is built from 15 residues. The CDR3 nucleotides are TGTGCCAGCAGCCACCGGGACAATAATAATTCACCCCTCCACTTT. Its translation: CASSHRDNNNSPLHF.

The chain combines TRBV5-1 with TRBJ2-3; 7 bases are shared with TRBD2. V trimming: 3 bases; J trimming: 4 bases; junction bases outside the gene matches: 2. The germline V gene encodes CDR1 SGHRS and CDR2 YFSETQ. This CDR3 has 13 amino acids. CDR3 in DNA: TGCGCCAGCAGCTGGGGAGGGGCAGATACGCAGTATTTT. This sequence encodes CASSWGGADTQYF.

The chain joins TRBV5-4 to TRBJ1-1, with a tentative D call TRBD1 (5 bases). Per the germline V gene, CDR1 is SGHNT and CDR2 is YYREEE (reference sequence). CDR3 length equals 14 residues. The V end lost 4 bases, the J end lost 1 base, and 11 bases lay between the germline ends. The CDR3 loop reads CASSPGRGNTEAFF. The CDR3 DNA sequence: TGTGCCAGCAGCCCAGGAAGGGGGAACACTGAAGCTTTCTTT.

V usage is TRBV11-2 and J usage is TRBJ2-1; TRBD2 aligns across 9 bases. CDR3 length equals 16 residues. Germline values: CDR1 SGHAT, CDR2 FQNNGV. V lost 1 base, J lost 4 bases, and 5 bases stayed unmatched. The chain's CDR3 is CASSLVAGVGYNEQFF. In nucleotides, the CDR3 is TGTGCCAGCAGCTTAGTAGCGGGAGTCGGGTACAATGAGCAGTTCTTC.

Note on this clone: Because the CDR3's place on the DNA is in doubt, the DNA is left out and the CDR3 is given as listed by TCRdb. The chain links TRBV12-3 or TRBV12-4 to TRBJ1-4. The CDR3 comprises 13 residues, both ends counted. The CDR3 sequence: CASSSSAEEKLFF.

J is TRBJ1-5 and V is TRBV15; D not certain. Germline V gene sequence: CDR1 LNHNV, CDR2 YYDKDF (reference sequence). V was pared by 6 bases and J by 5 bases, with 14 bases between. This CDR3 comprises 14 residues. This chain's CDR3 is CATSEGVFDQPQHF. In nucleotides, the CDR3 is TGTGCCACCAGTGAGGGTGTGTTCGATCAGCCCCAGCATTTT. The full variable domain, rest sourced from reference TRBV15 and TRBJ1-5, is DAMVIQNPRYQVTQFGKPVTLSCSQTLNHNVMYWYQQKSSQAPKLLFHYYDKDFNNEADTPDNFQSRRPNTSFCFLDIRSPGLGDTAMYLCATSEGVFDQPQHFGDGTRLSIL.

The chain carries TRBV2 and TRBJ1-4; D possibly corresponds to TRBD1 (5 bases). The V gene's germline CDR1 is SNHLY and CDR2 FYNNEI. V gave up 3 bases and J gave up 11 bases, with 16 bases separating them. The CDR3 is 14 residues long. The CDR3 DNA reads as TGTGCCAGCAGTGAGAATTGGCGCAGGGATAAACTGTTTTTT. Translated: CASSENWRRDKLFF.

The chain carries TRBV28 and TRBJ1-2; a weak D match, TRBD1 (6 bases). Trimming stripped 4 bases from V and 6 bases from J, with 9 bases between. Germline V CDR1 and CDR2: MDHEN, SYDVKM. CDR3 length: 12 amino acids. CDR3 nucleotide sequence: TGTGCCAGCAGTTCTCCAGGGGATGGCTACACCTTC. Protein product: CASSSPGDGYTF.

V gene TRBV15 combines with J gene TRBJ1-2; D gene uncertain. The CDR3 is 16 amino acids. The ends were cut back, 5 bases at V and 5 bases at J, with 21 bases in the middle. Germline V lookup: CDR1 LNHNV, CDR2 YYDKDF (reference sequence). The DNA for the CDR3 is TGTGCCACCAGCCGACGGAATAGACCTCCACTATATGGCTACACCTTC. Residues: CATSRRNRPPLYGYTF.